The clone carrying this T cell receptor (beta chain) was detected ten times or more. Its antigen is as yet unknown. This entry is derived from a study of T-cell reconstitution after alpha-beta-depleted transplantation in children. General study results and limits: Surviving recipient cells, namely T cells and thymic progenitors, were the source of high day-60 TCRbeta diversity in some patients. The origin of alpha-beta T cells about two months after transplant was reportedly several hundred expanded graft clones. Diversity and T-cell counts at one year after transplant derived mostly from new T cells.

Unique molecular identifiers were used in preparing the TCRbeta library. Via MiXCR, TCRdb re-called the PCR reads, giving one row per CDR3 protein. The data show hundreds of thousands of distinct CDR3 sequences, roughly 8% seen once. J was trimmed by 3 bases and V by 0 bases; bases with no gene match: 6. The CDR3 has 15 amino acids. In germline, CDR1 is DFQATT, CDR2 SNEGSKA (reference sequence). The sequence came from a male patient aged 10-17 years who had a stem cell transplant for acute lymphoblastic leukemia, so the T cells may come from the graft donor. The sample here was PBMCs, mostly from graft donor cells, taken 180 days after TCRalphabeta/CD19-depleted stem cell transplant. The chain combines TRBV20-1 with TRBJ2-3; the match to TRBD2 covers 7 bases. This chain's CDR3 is CSARDPKRGTDTQYF. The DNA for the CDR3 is TGCAGTGCTAGAGATCCAAAGCGGGGAACAGATACGCAGTATTTT.